One and the same sample provided the 15 T cell receptor beta chains below, sequenced in a study of OX40 agonist ivuxolimab in advanced cancers. TCRdb's copy holds only in-frame clones and misses some; the assay was immunoSEQ multiplex PCR. The data show about 68,000 clones, 70% to 85% seen once. Sequenced material: CD4+ or CD8+ T cells sorted from blood, taken in a trial of the OX40 agonist ivuxolimab. The origin of the receptors is an adult with an advanced solid tumor such as melanoma, head and neck, liver or kidney cancer.

The rearrangement links TRBV18 to TRBJ2-3, with D possibly being TRBD1 or TRBD2 (5 bases each). V shed 6 bases and J shed 0 bases, with 13 bases lying between them. The CDR3 is 15 amino acids. The germline CDR1 and CDR2 sequences are KGHSH and LQKENI. CDR3 region: CASSLGADSTDTQYF. CDR3 sequence (DNA): TGTGCCAGCTCCCTCGGGGCAGATAGCACAGATACGCAGTATTTT. The complete variable domain, with remaining parts taken from reference TRBV18 and TRBJ2-3, reads NAGVMQNPRHLVRRRGQEARLRCSPMKGHSHVYWYRQLPEEGLKFMVYLQKENIIDESGMPKERFSAEFPKEGPSILRIQQVVRGDSAAYFCASSLGADSTDTQYFGPGTRLTVL.

CDR3 region: CASSLGRTSQETQYF. CDR3 nucleotide sequence: TGTGCCAGCAGCTTAGGGCGGACTAGCCAAGAGACCCAGTACTTC. The chain combines TRBV7-9 with TRBJ2-5; 7 bases are a match to TRBD2. The CDR3 spans 15 residues. Trimming removed 1 base from V and 1 base from J; junction bases left unmatched: 3. Looked up from germline, CDR1 is SEHNR and CDR2 is FQNEAQ (reference sequence).

V is TRBV2 and J is TRBJ2-7; D remains ambiguous. CDR3 length equals 12 residues. Germline values: CDR1 SNHLY, CDR2 FYNNEI. V lost 5 bases to trimming and J lost 1 base, with 6 bases between them. The CDR3 is CASSRGSYEQYF. In DNA form, the CDR3 reads TGTGCCAGCAGTAGAGGATCCTACGAGCAGTACTTC.

The chain employs TRBV10-3 and TRBJ1-2; D is ambiguous. The CDR3 runs 12 residues. Germline CDR1 is ENHRY and CDR2 is SYGVKD. The V end lost 4 bases, the J end lost 5 bases, and 8 bases lay between the germline ends. In DNA, the CDR3 is TGTGCCATCAGTGGATCGACGTATGGCTACACCTTC. Translation: CAISGSTYGYTF.

This sequence joins TRBV7-8 and TRBJ1-4, with D unresolved. This CDR3 contains 16 residues. From germline, CDR1 is SGHVS and CDR2 FQNEAQ. Trimming stripped 5 bases from V and 0 bases from J, with 13 bases between. The CDR3 DNA sequence: TGTGCCAGCAGCCCAACACGGACGGCAACTAATGAAAAACTGTTTTTT. Its protein is CASSPTRTATNEKLFF.

The chain has TRBV19 and TRBJ1-5, with a weak D call TRBD1 (5 bases). V lost 7 bases to trimming and J lost 6 bases, with 13 bases between them. Germline lookup yields CDR1 LNHDA and CDR2 SQIVND (reference sequence). The CDR3 covers 13 residues. The DNA for the CDR3 is TGTGCCAGTACTCCAGGGAGAGCTCAGCCCCAGCATTTT. Translation gives CASTPGRAQPQHF.

CDR3 residues: CASSWGLAGRVSSTDTQYF. DNA of the CDR3: TGTGCCAGCAGTTGGGGACTAGCGGGGCGCGTGAGTAGCACAGATACGCAGTATTTT. The chain links TRBV27 to TRBJ2-3; 13 bases map to TRBD2. The germline V gene encodes CDR1 MNHEY and CDR2 SMNVEV (reference sequence). V shed 4 bases and J 0 bases; nucleotides not matched to a gene: 10. The CDR3 consists of 19 residues.

This clone was seen ten or more times. The gene calls are TRBV27 and TRBJ1-5, with a weak D call TRBD1 (6 bases). This CDR3 contains 15 residues. Between the trimmed V and J ends, which lost 6 bases and 0 bases, there was a span of 12 bases. In germline, CDR1 is MNHEY, CDR2 SMNVEV (reference sequence). The CDR3 is CASSPLQGSNQPQHF. The CDR3 DNA reads as TGTGCCAGCAGCCCCCTACAGGGTAGCAATCAGCCCCAGCATTTT.

This clone has only a few counts. CDR3 loop: CAWKRLAITGELFF. The CDR3 region has the DNA TGTGCCTGGAAGAGACTAGCGATTACCGGGGAGCTGTTTTTT. The chain recombines TRBV30 with TRBJ2-2; 8 bases map to TRBD2. J lost 5 bases, V lost 4 bases, and 6 bases had no gene match. The CDR3 is 14 residues long. Germline CDR1 reads GTSNPN; CDR2 reads SVGIG (reference sequence). The full variable domain, with the rest looked up from reference TRBV30 and TRBJ2-2, is SQTIHQWPATLVQPVGSPLSLECTVEGTSNPNLYWYRQAAGRGLQLLFYSVGIGQISSEVPQNLSASRPQDRQFILSSKKLLLSDSGFYLCAWKRLAITGELFFGEGSRLTVL.

The V gene is TRBV5-1, the J gene TRBJ2-7, with a possible D match to TRBD1 (5 bases). CDR1 is SGHRS and CDR2 is YFSETQ in the germline V gene. The CDR3 loop spans 16 amino acids. V lost 0 bases, J lost 0 bases, and 13 bases lay in between. DNA of the CDR3: TGCGCCAGCAGCTTGGATCCAGGGCCATCCTCCTACGAGCAGTACTTC. Protein: CASSLDPGPSSYEQYF.

The rearrangement joins TRBV6-6 to TRBJ2-6; 7 positions match TRBD2. J lost 2 bases, V lost 7 bases, and 5 bases had no gene match. The CDR3 has 15 residues. Germline V CDR1 and CDR2: MNHNY, SVGAGI (reference sequence). The DNA for the CDR3 is TGTGCCAGCACCTACCGGGGGGCTGGGGCCAACGTCCTGACTTTC. Its translation is CASTYRGAGANVLTF.

The chain has TRBV5-4 and TRBJ1-4; D remains unclear. The V gene's germline CDR1 is SGHNT and CDR2 YYREEE (reference sequence). The length of the CDR3 is 16 residues. V was cut by 4 bases and J by 0 bases, with 13 bases left in between. CDR3: CASSRSVGATNEKLFF. DNA for the CDR3: TGTGCCAGCAGCCGATCAGTAGGCGCAACTAATGAAAAACTGTTTTTT.

V usage is TRBV19 and J usage is TRBJ1-2; TRBD1 matches 12 bases. V trimming: 6 bases; J trimming: 7 bases; junction bases outside the gene matches: 9. This CDR3 comprises 15 residues. Germline CDR1 and CDR2: LNHDA and SQIVND (reference sequence). CDR3 region: CASRPGQGAISGYTF. The DNA of the CDR3 is TGTGCCAGTAGGCCGGGACAGGGGGCAATATCTGGCTACACCTTC. Using reference TRBV19 and TRBJ1-2 for the parts outside the CDR3, the full variable domain is DGGITQSPKYLFRKEGQNVTLSCEQNLNHDAMYWYRQDPGQGLRLIYYSQIVNDFQKGDIAEGYSVSREKKESFPLTVTSAQKNPTAFYLCASRPGQGAISGYTFGSGTRLTVV.

The rearrangement uses TRBV19 and TRBJ2-1; TRBD2 matches 8 bases. CDR1 is LNHDA, CDR2 SQIVND, per germline (reference sequence). The CDR3 contains 15 residues. V lost 7 bases to trimming and J lost 0 bases; unmatched junction nucleotides: 5. For the CDR3, the DNA is TGTGCCAGTATGAGAAGCGGGAGCTCCTACAATGAGCAGTTCTTC. This gives the protein CASMRSGSSYNEQFF.

The chain couples TRBV27 to TRBJ2-3; D is undetermined. The CDR3 length is 18 residues. The V and J ends lost 1 base and 1 base respectively, with 18 bases between them. CDR1 is MNHEY, CDR2 SMNVEV, per germline (reference sequence). The CDR3 is CASSLLFLPGRRTDTQYF. CDR3 nucleotides: TGTGCCAGCAGTTTATTATTCCTCCCCGGAAGGCGCACAGATACGCAGTATTTT.